This T cell receptor (beta chain) was sequenced during a study of T cell repertoires in cytomegalovirus infection. About the study: Matching HLA type and CMV infection were both indicated by public TCR beta signatures.

Comments on this clonotype: No antigen is known for it. A much larger clone differs from this one at a single base, so this may be a read error.

Broader study findings: The cumulative frequency of public TCR beta families distinguished individuals who carried CMV together with the relevant HLA.

TCRdb passed the reads through MiXCR, listing each CDR3 protein once. The sample comprises almost 500,000 distinct CDR3 sequences, 10% to 12% of which are singletons, and about 10% rests with the top ten. This CDR3 spans 13 amino acids. The germline CDR1 and CDR2 sequences are SGHTA and FQGTGA. The chain joins TRBV7-3 to TRBJ1-1; D gene unclear. The sequenced sample consisted of PBMCs. The source is a human donor in good health (CMV status not recorded). Some clones in this sample may be carry-over from other donors' samples. This CDR3 is CASSLTGVTESFF. The CDR3 coding sequence is TGTGCCAGCAGCTTAACTGGGGTCACTGAATCTTTCTTT.